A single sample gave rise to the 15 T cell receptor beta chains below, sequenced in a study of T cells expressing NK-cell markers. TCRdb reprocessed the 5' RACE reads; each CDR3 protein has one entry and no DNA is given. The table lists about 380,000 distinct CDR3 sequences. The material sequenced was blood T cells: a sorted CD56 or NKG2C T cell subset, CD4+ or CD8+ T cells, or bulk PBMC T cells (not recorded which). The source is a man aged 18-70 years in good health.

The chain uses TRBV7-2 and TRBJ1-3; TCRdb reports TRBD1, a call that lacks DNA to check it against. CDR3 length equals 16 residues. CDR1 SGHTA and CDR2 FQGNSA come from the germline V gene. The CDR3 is CASSLAGASSGNTIYF.

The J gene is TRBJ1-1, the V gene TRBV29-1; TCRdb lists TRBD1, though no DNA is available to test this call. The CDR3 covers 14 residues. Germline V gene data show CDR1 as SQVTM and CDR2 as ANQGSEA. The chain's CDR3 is CSVASRPGVTEAFF.

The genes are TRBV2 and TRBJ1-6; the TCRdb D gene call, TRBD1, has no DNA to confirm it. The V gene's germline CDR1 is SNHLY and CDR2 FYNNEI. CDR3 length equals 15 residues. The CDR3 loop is CASQVRQGSNSPLHF.

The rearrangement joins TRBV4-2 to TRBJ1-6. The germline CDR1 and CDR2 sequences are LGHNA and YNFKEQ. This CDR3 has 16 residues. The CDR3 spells CASSQDHNRVLLSLHF.

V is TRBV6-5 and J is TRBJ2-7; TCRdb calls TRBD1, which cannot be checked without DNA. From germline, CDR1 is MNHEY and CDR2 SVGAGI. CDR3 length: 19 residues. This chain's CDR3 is CASSYSHSVDSLRSYEQYF.

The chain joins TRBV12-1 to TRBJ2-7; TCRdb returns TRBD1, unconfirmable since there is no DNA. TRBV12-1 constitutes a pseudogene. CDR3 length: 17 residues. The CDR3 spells CASSFGIRGHLSYEQYF.

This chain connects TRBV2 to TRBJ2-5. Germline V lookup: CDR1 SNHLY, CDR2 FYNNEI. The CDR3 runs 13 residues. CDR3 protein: CASSAAIQETQYF.

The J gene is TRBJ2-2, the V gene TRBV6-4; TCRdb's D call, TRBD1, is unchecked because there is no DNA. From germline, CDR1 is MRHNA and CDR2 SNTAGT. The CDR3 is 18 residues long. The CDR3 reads CASSGSPIGRRSTGELFF.

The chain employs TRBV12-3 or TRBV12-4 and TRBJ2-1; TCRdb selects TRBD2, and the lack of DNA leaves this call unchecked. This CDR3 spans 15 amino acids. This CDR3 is CASSLVSGGYNEQFF.

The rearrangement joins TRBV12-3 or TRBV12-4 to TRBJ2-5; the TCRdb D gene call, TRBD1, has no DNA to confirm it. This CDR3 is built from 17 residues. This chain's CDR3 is CASSQYAGTLREETQYF.

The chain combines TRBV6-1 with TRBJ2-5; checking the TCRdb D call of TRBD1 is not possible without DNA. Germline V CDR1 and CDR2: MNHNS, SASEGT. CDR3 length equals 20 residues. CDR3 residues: CASSEKTGTGGAGFQETQYF.

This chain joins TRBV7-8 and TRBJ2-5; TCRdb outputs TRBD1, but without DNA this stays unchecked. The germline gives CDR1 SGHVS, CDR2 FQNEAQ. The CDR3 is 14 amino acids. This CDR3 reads CASSGGGQRETQYF.

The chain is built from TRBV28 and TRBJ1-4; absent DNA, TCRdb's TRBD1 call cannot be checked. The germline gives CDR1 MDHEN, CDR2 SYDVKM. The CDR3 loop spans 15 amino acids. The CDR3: CASSQGGITNEKLFF.

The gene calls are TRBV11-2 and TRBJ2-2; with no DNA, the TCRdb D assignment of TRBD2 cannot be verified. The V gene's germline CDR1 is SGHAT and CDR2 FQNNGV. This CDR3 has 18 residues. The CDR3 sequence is CASSLVYSLPWNTGELFF.

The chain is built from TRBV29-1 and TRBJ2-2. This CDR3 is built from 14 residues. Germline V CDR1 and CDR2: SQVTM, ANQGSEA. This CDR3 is CSVENDRYTGELFF.